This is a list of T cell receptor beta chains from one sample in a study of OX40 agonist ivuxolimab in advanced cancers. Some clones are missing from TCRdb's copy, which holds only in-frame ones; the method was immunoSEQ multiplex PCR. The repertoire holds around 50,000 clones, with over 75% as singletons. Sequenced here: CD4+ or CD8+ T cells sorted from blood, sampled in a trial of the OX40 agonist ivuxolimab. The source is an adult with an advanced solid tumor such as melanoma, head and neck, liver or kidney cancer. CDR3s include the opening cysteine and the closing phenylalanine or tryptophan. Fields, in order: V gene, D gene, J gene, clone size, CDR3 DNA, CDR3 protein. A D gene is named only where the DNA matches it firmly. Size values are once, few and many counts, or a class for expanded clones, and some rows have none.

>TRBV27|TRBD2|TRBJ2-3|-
TGTGCCAGCAGTTCCCGACTAGCTTTACCCCCAGATACGCAGTATTTT
CASSSRLALPPDTQYF
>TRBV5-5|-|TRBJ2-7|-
TGTGCCAGCAGCTACTCCTACGAGCAGTACTTC
CASSYSYEQYF
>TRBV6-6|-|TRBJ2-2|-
TGTGCCAGCGGCAACACCGGGGAGCTGTTTTTT
CASGNTGELFF
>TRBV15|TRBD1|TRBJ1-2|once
TGTGCCACCAGCAGAGGACAGGGGGTTAACTATGGCTACACCTTC
CATSRGQGVNYGYTF
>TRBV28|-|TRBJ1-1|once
TGTGCCAGCAGTTTGGGGGTAGTGAACACTGAAGCTTTCTTT
CASSLGVVNTEAFF
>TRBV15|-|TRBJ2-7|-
TGTGCCACCAGCAGTTCCGCGGGGTTCTCCTACGAGCAGTACTTC
CATSSSAGFSYEQYF
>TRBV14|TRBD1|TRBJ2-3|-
TGTGCCAGCAGCCGATCGGACAGGGCGGGCACAGATACGCAGTATTTT
CASSRSDRAGTDTQYF
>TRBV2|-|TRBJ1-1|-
TGTGCCAGCAGCTATGAACAGGGGAACACTGAAGCTTTCTTT
CASSYEQGNTEAFF
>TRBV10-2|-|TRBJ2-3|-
TGCGCCAGCAGGCGGGGGCCCCAAGCAGATACGCAGTATTTT
CASRRGPQADTQYF
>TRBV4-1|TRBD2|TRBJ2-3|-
TGCGCCAGCAGCCAAGAAGACGGGCTAGCGGGATCCACAGATACGCAGTATTTT
CASSQEDGLAGSTDTQYF
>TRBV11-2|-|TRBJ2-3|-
TGTGCCAGCAGCTTAGGTTACCGGGATACGCAGTATTTT
CASSLGYRDTQYF
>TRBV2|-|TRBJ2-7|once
TGTGCCAGCAGTGATTGGTACCAATCCTACGAGCAGTACTTC
CASSDWYQSYEQYF
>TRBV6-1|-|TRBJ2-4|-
TGTGCCAGCAGTGAAGGGGGATTCGGAGGGATCCTAATTCAGTACTTC
CASSEGGFGGILIQYF
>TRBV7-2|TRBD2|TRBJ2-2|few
TGTGCCAGCAGATATGGGACTAGCGAAGACACCGGGGAGCTGTTTTTT
CASRYGTSEDTGELFF
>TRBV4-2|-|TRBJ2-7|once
TGTGCCAGCAGCAAAGGAGGAACCAGCTCCTACGAGCAGTACTTC
CASSKGGTSSYEQYF
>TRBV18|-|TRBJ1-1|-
TGTGCCAGCTCACCACAGGGGTTGACCACTGAAGCTTTCTTT
CASSPQGLTTEAFF
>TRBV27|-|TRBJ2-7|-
TGTGCCAGCAGAGGCTCGGACGGCAAAGACGAGCAGTACTTC
CASRGSDGKDEQYF
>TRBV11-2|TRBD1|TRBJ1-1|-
TGTGCCAGCAGCTCCGCAGGGGGCGGCACTGAAGCTTTCTTT
CASSSAGGGTEAFF
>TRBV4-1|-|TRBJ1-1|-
TGCGCCAGCAGCCAAGATATGAACACTGAAGCTTTCTTT
CASSQDMNTEAFF
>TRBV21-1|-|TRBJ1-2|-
TGTGCCAGCAGCAAATTTACCTGTGGCTACACCTTC
CASSKFTCGYTF
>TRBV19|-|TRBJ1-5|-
TGTGCCAGTAGTCGGACACCTTATAGCAATCAGCCCCAGCATTTT
CASSRTPYSNQPQHF
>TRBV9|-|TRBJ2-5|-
TGTGCCAGCAGTGCCGAGCAGGGCGCCGGCGAGACCCAGTACTTC
CASSAEQGAGETQYF
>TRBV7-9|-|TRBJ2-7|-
TGTGCCAGCAGCTTAGGACTAGGGCGCGAGCAGTACTTC
CASSLGLGREQYF
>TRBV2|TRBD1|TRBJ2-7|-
TGTGCCAGCAACCCGACGGCAGGGGGCGACTACGAGCAGTACTTC
CASNPTAGGDYEQYF
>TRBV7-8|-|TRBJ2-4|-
TGTGCCAGCAGCTTGGGGGTGACTAATAAAAACATTCAGTACTTC
CASSLGVTNKNIQYF
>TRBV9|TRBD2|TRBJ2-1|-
TGTGCCAGCAGCGTGGTCTCTAGCGGGAGCAAGGGGAATGAGCAGTTCTTC
CASSVVSSGSKGNEQFF